This is a list of T cell receptor beta chains from one sample in a study of T cells in localized non-small cell lung cancer. The method was immunoSEQ multiplex PCR; TCRdb's version includes in-frame clones alone and lacks a portion of them. This table has some 1,500 clones, approximately 25% appearing once. Here the sequenced sample was lung tumor tissue, taken before any cancer treatment. The source is a man aged 40-75 years with stage II lung adenocarcinoma. The CDR3 runs from the conserved cysteine through the conserved F or W.

V,CDR3
TRBV11-3,CASSLAEIYNSPLHF
TRBV11-3,CASSSGTGRQTEAFF
TRBV6-1,CASSEGWGTGELFF
TRBV6-8,CASSRQGFSSGTDTQYF
TRBV5-4,CASSGTQENEQFF
TRBV4-1,CASSLSGNEQFF
TRBV23-1,CASSLLSGNTIYF
TRBV19,CASSILDVNTEAFF
TRBV9,CASSVGGGGETQYF
TRBV29-1,CSVGGGSASTDTQYF
TRBV28,CASKGGAVKNIQYF
TRBV18,CASSEQNTGELFF
TRBV6-8,CASSTSRSYNEQFF
TRBV29-1,CSVVGGRGRNTEAFF
TRBV11-3,CASRSDRGSSGANVLTF
TRBV11-3,CASSFVGTGNSPLHF
TRBV6-8,CASSPGQGGGETQYF
TRBV25-1,CASSEFDRGLEQYF
TRBV5-1,CASSLDGTDLNEQFF
TRBV11-3,CASSHNQGNGELFF
TRBV11-3,CASSLYGQPYEQYF
TRBV30,CAWGRASTSTDTQYF
TRBV27,CASSDPGQGNNEQFF
TRBV19,CASNRAGSTGNTIYF
TRBV4-1,CASSELAGTFYGYTF
TRBV11-3,CASSDMDFNYGYTF
TRBV4-1,CASSQDPGRSSGANVLTF
TRBV11-3,CASSSGPSNTGELFF
TRBV4-1,CASSLQGPTGDGGDTQYF
TRBV28,CASSPPYNSPLHF
TRBV9,CASSVGNRGRGYTF
TRBV11-3,CASSLTSGGVYEQYF
TRBV10-2,CASGTANTGELFF
TRBV9,CASSSSPGQPQHF
TRBV19,CASSIVLGLSTDTQYF
TRBV5-1,CASRYGTGVRSDYGYTF